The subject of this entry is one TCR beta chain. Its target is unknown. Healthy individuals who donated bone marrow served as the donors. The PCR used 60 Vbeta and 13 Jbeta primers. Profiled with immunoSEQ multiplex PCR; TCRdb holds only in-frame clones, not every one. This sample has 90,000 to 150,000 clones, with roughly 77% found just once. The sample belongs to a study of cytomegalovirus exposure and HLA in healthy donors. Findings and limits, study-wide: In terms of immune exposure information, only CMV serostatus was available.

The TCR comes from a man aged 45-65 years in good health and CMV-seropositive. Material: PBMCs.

The CDR3 DNA reads TGTGCCAGCAGCTTCGCGATAAAGGGGCGATTTGGCGGGGAGCTGTTTTTT. This gives the protein CASSFAIKGRFGGELFF. The rearrangement joins TRBV11-2 to TRBJ2-2; a possible D gene is TRBD1 (5 bases). This CDR3 is 17 amino acids long. Germline values: CDR1 SGHAT, CDR2 FQNNGV. V dropped 3 bases and J dropped 7 bases, with 21 bases sitting between them.